Included here is one TCR beta chain sequence, with context. The antigen is not known. 60 Vbeta and 13 Jbeta primers were used in PCR. Assay used: immunoSEQ multiplex PCR; TCRdb lists only in-frame clones, some missing. The sample lists 170,000 or so clones, over 70% occurring once. CDR1 and CDR2 from the germline V gene are SGHRS and YFSETQ. Between the trimmed V and J ends, which lost 1 base and 0 bases, there was a span of 14 bases. This CDR3 has 17 residues. The data were obtained in a study of cytomegalovirus exposure and HLA in healthy donors. The study's findings and limits: TCR beta chains numbering more than 150 were designated cytomegalovirus-associated. Most of the TCR beta V segments (in an earlier analysis) were productive either about 87% or about 30% of the time.

This clonotype originated in a woman in her twenties or thirties in good health and CMV-seronegative. The J gene is TRBJ1-3, the V gene TRBV5-1; D is uncertain. Sequenced sample: PBMCs. CDR3 bases: TGCGCCAGCAGCTTGAACCAGGCTTCCTCCTCTGGAAACACCATATATTTT. This encodes CASSLNQASSSGNTIYF.